Below are 25 T cell receptor beta chains sequenced from a single sample in a study of T-cell memory formation after mild COVID-19. TCRdb re-called the 5' RACE reads through MiXCR, storing one row per CDR3 protein. The sample yields approximately 150,000 distinct CDR3 sequences, roughly 21% seen once. Sequencing input: PBMCs or a T cell subset sorted from them (not recorded which). These receptors came from an adult woman who had mild COVID-19 (a few samples of this study predate the infection). Cell type and time point are not known.

This clonotype was counted a few times. This chain connects TRBV15 to TRBJ1-1; possibly TRBD1 for D (5 bases). Per germline, CDR1 LNHNV and CDR2 YYDKDF (reference sequence). Trimming removed 4 bases at V and 6 bases at J, with 18 bases between. The CDR3 is 15 amino acids. This CDR3 is CATSNDRARGAEAFF. The CDR3 coding sequence is TGTGCCACCAGCAACGATCGTGCGAGAGGGGCTGAAGCTTTCTTT. Full variable domain (remainder filled in from reference TRBV15 and TRBJ1-1): DAMVIQNPRYQVTQFGKPVTLSCSQTLNHNVMYWYQQKSSQAPKLLFHYYDKDFNNEADTPDNFQSRRPNTSFCFLDIRSPGLGDTAMYLCATSNDRARGAEAFFGQGTRLTVV.

V gene TRBV24-1 combines with J gene TRBJ2-3, with 8 bases aligning to TRBD1. J gave up 4 bases and V 1 base, and 6 bases lay outside the gene matches. The CDR3 totals 16 residues. Germline values: CDR1 KGHDR, CDR2 SFDVKD. CDR3 bases: TGTGCCACCAGTGATTTAGTCAGGGGGCAGGCAGATACGCAGTATTTT. It is translated as CATSDLVRGQADTQYF.

This clonotype occurred a few times. J is TRBJ2-4 and V is TRBV18, with 9 nucleotides matching TRBD1. Looked up from germline, CDR1 is KGHSH and CDR2 is LQKENI. J was trimmed by 7 bases and V by 5 bases; bases with no gene match: 6. This CDR3 region has 14 residues. The CDR3 sequence: CASSSTGTGNIQYF. The CDR3 DNA sequence: TGTGCCAGCTCATCTACCGGGACAGGGAACATTCAGTACTTC.

The chain is built from TRBV24-1 and TRBJ2-3, with 11 bases matching TRBD2. Germline assignment: CDR1 KGHDR and CDR2 SFDVKD. This CDR3 has 17 residues. The V and J ends lost 2 bases and 3 bases, in that order; junction bases with no gene match: 6. CDR3 region: CATSDSMTSGTTDTQYF. The CDR3, as DNA: TGTGCCACCAGTGATTCGATGACTAGCGGGACGACAGATACGCAGTATTTT.

This clonotype occurred a few times. The chain has TRBV3-1 and TRBJ2-1; 9 bases fit TRBD2. The ends lost 8 bases at V and 9 bases at J; junction bases unmatched: 8. This CDR3 comprises 13 residues. Germline values: CDR1 LGHDT, CDR2 YNNKEL (reference sequence). CDR3 DNA: TGTGCCAGCCGACTAGCGGTCCTTGGTGAGCAGTTCTTC. Translated, it gives CASRLAVLGEQFF.

This clonotype was seen a few times. V is TRBV7-9 and J is TRBJ1-1; D gene ambiguous. The germline V gene has CDR1 SEHNR and CDR2 FQNEAQ (reference sequence). The CDR3 has 12 amino acids. With 1 base removed from V and 3 bases from J, the gap between germline ends came to 3 bases. The CDR3: CASSLEDTEAFF. The CDR3 DNA follows: TGTGCCAGCAGCTTAGAAGACACTGAAGCTTTCTTT.

The J gene is TRBJ1-2, the V gene TRBV7-2; a weak D match, TRBD1 (5 bases). V dropped 5 bases and J dropped 1 base, with 11 bases sitting between them. Germline values: CDR1 SGHTA, CDR2 FQGNSA. The CDR3 is 14 amino acids. For the CDR3, the DNA is TGTGCCAGCAGCCAAACCAGGGTTAACTATGGCTACACCTTC. Its protein product is CASSQTRVNYGYTF.

This clonotype was seen a few times. This chain links TRBV5-1 with TRBJ2-5, with 9 bases that match TRBD1. The CDR3 consists of 14 residues. The trim removed 3 bases at V and 5 bases at J, leaving 5 bases unmatched. Germline loops: CDR1 SGHRS, CDR2 YFSETQ. The CDR3 sequence is CASSWGQGTETQYF. The CDR3 DNA follows: TGCGCCAGCAGCTGGGGACAGGGAACGGAGACCCAGTACTTC.

At least ten counts were recorded for this clonotype. The chain employs TRBV7-9 and TRBJ1-5; D is uncertain. Germline CDR1 is SEHNR and CDR2 is FQNEAQ (reference sequence). V lost 0 bases, J lost 7 bases, and 7 bases lay in between. This CDR3 region has 13 residues. The CDR3 DNA is TGTGCCAGCAGCTTAGCGGCGGGACAGCCCCAGCATTTT. Encoded protein: CASSLAAGQPQHF. The complete variable domain, with remaining parts taken from reference TRBV7-9 and TRBJ1-5, reads DTGVSQNPRHKITKRGQNVTFRCDPISEHNRLYWYRQTLGQGPEFLTYFQNEAQLEKSRLLSDRFSAERPKGSFSTLEIQRTEQGDSAMYLCASSLAAGQPQHFGDGTRLSIL.

V and J are TRBV14 and TRBJ2-2; D is unclear. The CDR3 loop spans 13 amino acids. Germline loops: CDR1 SGHDN, CDR2 FVKESK. Trimming stripped 4 bases from V and 6 bases from J, with 9 bases between. The DNA for the CDR3 is TGTGCCAGCAGCCGGCGTAGGGCCGGGGAGCTGTTTTTT. It is translated as CASSRRRAGELFF. Filled out from reference TRBV14 and TRBJ2-2, the complete variable domain reads EAGVTQFPSHSVIEKGQTVTLRCDPISGHDNLYWYRRVMGKEIKFLLHFVKESKQDESGMPNNRFLAERTGGTYSTLKVQPAELEDSGVYFCASSRRRAGELFFGEGSRLTVL.

CDR3 sequence reads: CASSLVSEPLSTDTQYF. The CDR3 DNA sequence: TGTGCCAGCAGCTTAGTGTCGGAGCCCCTAAGCACAGATACGCAGTATTTT. This chain links TRBV11-2 with TRBJ2-3; D gene unclear. The V and J ends lost 1 base and 0 bases respectively, with 14 bases between them. Germline V gene data show CDR1 as SGHAT and CDR2 as FQNNGV. The CDR3 has 17 amino acids.

The gene calls are TRBV12-3 or TRBV12-4 and TRBJ1-1; 7 nucleotides line up with TRBD1. This CDR3 comprises 16 residues. V was clipped by 5 bases and J by 1 base; unmatched bases: 10. The CDR3 region is CASSRRPGQSNTEAFF. The CDR3 DNA sequence: TGTGCCAGCAGTCGAAGACCGGGACAGTCGAACACTGAAGCTTTCTTT.

The chain joins TRBV29-1 to TRBJ2-7; TRBD1 matches at 7 bases. The CDR3 loop spans 13 amino acids. Unmatched junction bases numbered 11, after V lost 6 bases and J lost 6 bases. Germline-derived CDR1 and CDR2 are SQVTM and ANQGSEA. The CDR3 DNA reads TGCAGCGTCCGCTACTCGACAGGGCTCGAGCAGTACTTC. It codes for CSVRYSTGLEQYF.

This clonotype was observed a few times. The chain couples TRBV29-1 to TRBJ2-1; D gene ambiguous. The V and J ends lost 4 bases and 4 bases respectively, with 5 bases between them. This CDR3 is built from 11 residues. The V gene's germline CDR1 is SQVTM and CDR2 ANQGSEA. CDR3 coding DNA: TGCAGCGTTGTTCGGTACAATGAGCAGTTCTTC. Translating gives CSVVRYNEQFF.

V gene TRBV21-1 combines with J gene TRBJ2-2; the D call of TRBD2 is as the table states it, not checked on the DNA. TRBV21-1 is annotated as a pseudogene. The CDR3 consists of 18 residues. CDR3 loop: CASSKVPVGSSNTGELFF. For the CDR3, the DNA is TGTGCCAGCAGCAAAGTTCCGGTTGGGAGCTCGAACACCGGGGAGCTGTTTTTT.

This clonotype was picked up a small number of times. V and J are TRBV19 and TRBJ1-5; D uncertain. The CDR3 is 13 residues long. V was clipped by 3 bases and J by 3 bases, with 6 bases between them. The germline CDR1 and CDR2 sequences are LNHDA and SQIVND (reference sequence). CDR3 nucleotides: TGTGCCAGTAGTATCCAGGTCAATCAGCCCCAGCATTTT. It is translated as CASSIQVNQPQHF.

The CDR3 protein is CASSYSIGGAQGAKNIQYF. CDR3 sequence (DNA): TGTGCCAGCAGTTACTCTATTGGCGGAGCCCAGGGAGCCAAAAACATTCAGTACTTC. The chain is built from TRBV6-5 and TRBJ2-4; TRBD1 might be the D (5 bases). The germline V gene encodes CDR1 MNHEY and CDR2 SVGAGI. The CDR3 extends over 19 amino acids. Trimming stripped 0 bases from V and 0 bases from J, with 18 bases between.

The rearrangement links TRBV11-3 to TRBJ2-4; 12 nucleotides match TRBD2. After removal of 5 bases from V and 4 bases from J, the junction contained 6 bases not matched to a gene. This CDR3 is 16 amino acids long. Germline V gene data show CDR1 as SGHNT and CDR2 as YENEEA. The CDR3 nucleotides read TGTGCCAGCAGCGATACACTAGCGGGAGGTAAAAACATTCAGTACTTC. Translation gives CASSDTLAGGKNIQYF.

V and J are TRBV19 and TRBJ1-1; D gene uncertain. This CDR3 region has 14 residues. Per the germline V gene, CDR1 is LNHDA and CDR2 is SQIVND (reference sequence). Trimming took 4 bases from V and 0 from J, leaving 9 bases between them. CDR3 sequence: CASSTQHMNTEAFF. CDR3 nucleotide sequence: TGTGCCAGTAGTACCCAACATATGAACACTGAAGCTTTCTTT.

By proportion, this clonotype is medium-sized. CDR3 region: CASRTRMTGEETQYF. CDR3 bases: TGCGCCAGCAGGACGCGCATGACAGGGGAAGAGACCCAGTACTTC. The chain combines TRBV5-1 with TRBJ2-5; TRBD1 aligns across 8 bases. CDR1 and CDR2 (germline): SGHRS, YFSETQ. V shed 5 bases and J 3 bases; nucleotides not matched to a gene: 9. This CDR3 is 15 amino acids long.

This clonotype was picked up a small number of times. The rearrangement joins TRBV5-1 to TRBJ1-1; possibly TRBD1 for D (6 bases). Germline V gives CDR1 SGHRS, CDR2 YFSETQ. The CDR3 contains 14 residues. V was clipped by 2 bases and J by 6 bases, with 14 bases between them. The CDR3 nucleotides read TGCGCCAGCAGCTTTGCGCAGGCAGGGGCTGAAGCTTTCTTT. This gives the protein CASSFAQAGAEAFF.

V and J are TRBV9 and TRBJ1-4, with D tentatively TRBD1 (5 bases). From germline, CDR1 is SGDLS and CDR2 YYNGEE. V lost 4 bases and J 0 bases, leaving 10 bases between the germline ends. CDR3 length: 15 amino acids. CDR3 coding DNA: TGTGCCAGCAGCAAGACAGCTGCAACTAATGAAAAACTGTTTTTT. It translates to CASSKTAATNEKLFF.

This clonotype appeared many times. This rearrangement joins TRBV7-9 to TRBJ2-1; D is unclear. CDR1 and CDR2 from the germline V gene are SEHNR and FQNEAQ (reference sequence). V dropped 0 bases and J dropped 5 bases, with 2 bases sitting between them. The length of the CDR3 is 12 residues. The CDR3 protein is CASSLADNEQFF. CDR3 nucleotide sequence: TGTGCCAGCAGCTTAGCAGACAATGAGCAGTTCTTC.

This clonotype was observed a handful of times. The V gene is TRBV12-3 or TRBV12-4, the J gene TRBJ2-7; D perhaps matches TRBD2 (8 bases). The CDR3 is 14 residues long. Trimming took 6 bases from V and 3 from J, leaving 15 bases between them. The DNA of the CDR3 is TGTGCCAGCAGACAGGGGCGGGGGGTCTACGAGCAGTACTTC. Protein product: CASRQGRGVYEQYF.

The gene calls are TRBV5-1 and TRBJ1-6, with D possibly TRBD1 on 5 matching bases. Germline V gene data show CDR1 as SGHRS and CDR2 as YFSETQ. The CDR3 length is 15 residues. Trimming took 4 bases from V and 9 from J, leaving 17 bases between them. The CDR3 sequence: CASSTGLREGSPLHF. The CDR3 DNA sequence: TGCGCCAGCAGCACAGGCCTCAGGGAGGGTTCACCCCTCCACTTT.